What follows are 17 T cell receptor beta chains derived from one specimen sequenced in a study of shared clonotypes between healthy human individuals. The repertoire was sequenced with immunoSEQ multiplex PCR; TCRdb's copy has only in-frame clones and lacks some. Of 2.5 million or so clones listed, approximately 94% are singletons. Sequenced sample: naive CD4+ T cells sorted from blood. Subset: CD45RA+ positively selected. The receptors stem from a man younger than 30 in good health.

V usage is TRBV6-5 and J usage is TRBJ1-2; perhaps TRBD1 as D (5 bases). CDR1 MNHEY and CDR2 SVGAGI come from the germline V gene. V was trimmed by 2 bases and J by 2 bases, leaving 9 bases between them. CDR3 length: 14 residues. CDR3 nucleotide sequence: TGTGCCAGCAGTTACGATACAGGAAACTATGGCTACACCTTC. Protein: CASSYDTGNYGYTF.

The V call is TRBV5-4, the J call TRBJ2-3; 7 bases are a match to TRBD2. With V trimmed by 4 bases and J by 4 bases, 6 bases remained unmatched. The CDR3 loop spans 14 amino acids. Germline values: CDR1 SGHNT, CDR2 YYREEE (reference sequence). CDR3 region: CASSPSGGSDTQYF. The CDR3, as DNA: TGTGCCAGCAGCCCCTCCGGGGGGTCAGATACGCAGTATTTT.

The chain combines TRBV5-6 with TRBJ2-5; TRBD2 matches at 8 bases. Germline V lookup: CDR1 SGHDT, CDR2 YYEEEE. This CDR3 comprises 15 residues. Losses at the gene ends were 0 bases for V and 5 bases for J; bases not matched to a gene: 6. CDR3 nucleotide sequence: TGTGCCAGCAGCTTGGAACGGGGGGGCCTGGAGACCCAGTACTTC. Translated: CASSLERGGLETQYF.

This clone was counted a single time. In DNA, the CDR3 is TGTGCCAGCAGTTACGGCGACACAGGTCTCCCCTACGAGCAGTACTTC. Its protein is CASSYGDTGLPYEQYF. The rearrangement uses TRBV6-5 and TRBJ2-7; D might be TRBD1 (5 bases). The V gene's germline CDR1 is MNHEY and CDR2 SVGAGI. CDR3 length: 16 amino acids. The V and J ends lost 2 bases and 2 bases respectively, with 16 bases between them.

The chain is built from TRBV19 and TRBJ1-5; the D gene is possibly TRBD1 (6 bases). The CDR3 is 16 residues long. Germline CDR1 and CDR2: LNHDA and SQIVND (reference sequence). Trimming pared 7 bases from V and 2 bases from J, leaving 18 bases between. CDR3 loop: CASTIRGEWGNQPQHF. The CDR3 DNA is TGTGCCAGTACGATCAGGGGAGAATGGGGCAATCAGCCCCAGCATTTT.

The V and J genes are TRBV29-1 and TRBJ2-7; D uncertain. Trimming removed 4 bases from V and 0 bases from J, with 10 bases in between. Germline V CDR1 and CDR2: SQVTM, ANQGSEA. This CDR3 has 13 residues. The CDR3 coding sequence is TGCAGCGTTGGTTTAGGCGGCTCCTACGAGCAGTACTTC. It specifies CSVGLGGSYEQYF.

This clone appeared a single time. J is TRBJ2-7 and V is TRBV4-3; D is undetermined. The CDR3 is 15 amino acids. Germline assignment: CDR1 LGHNA and CDR2 YSLEER. Trimming cost V 0 bases and J 1 base, with 10 bases left between them. The CDR3 DNA sequence: TGCGCCAGCAGCCAAGATGCAGTGGGGTCCTACGAGCAGTACTTC. It translates to CASSQDAVGSYEQYF.

The chain joins TRBV2 to TRBJ1-2; D may be TRBD1 (5 bases). The CDR3 runs to 14 residues. V shed 4 bases and J shed 7 bases, with 16 bases lying between them. The germline gives CDR1 SNHLY, CDR2 FYNNEI. CDR3 coding DNA: TGTGCCAGCAGTGCAACCGGGACTGTTTCTGGCTACACCTTC. The encoded protein is CASSATGTVSGYTF.

V is TRBV6-1 and J is TRBJ2-6, with a possible D match to TRBD1 (6 bases). Germline assignment: CDR1 MNHNS and CDR2 SASEGT. Trimming removed 4 bases from V and 4 bases from J, with 11 bases in between. This CDR3 spans 15 amino acids. CDR3 DNA sequence: TGTGCCAGCAGTGTACAGGGAGACGGGGCCAACGTCCTGACTTTC. This codes for CASSVQGDGANVLTF.

This chain uses TRBV5-1 with TRBJ2-5, with 11 bases aligning to TRBD1. This CDR3 region has 16 residues. J was trimmed by 2 bases and V by 5 bases; bases with no gene match: 8. The germline gives CDR1 SGHRS, CDR2 YFSETQ. The DNA for the CDR3 is TGCGCCAGCAGACCTACCGGGACAGGGGGTCAAGAGACCCAGTACTTC. Translation: CASRPTGTGGQETQYF.

This chain joins TRBV4-1 and TRBJ2-5; D is unclear. Germline V gives CDR1 MGHRA, CDR2 YSYEKL. Between the trimmed V and J ends, which lost 4 bases and 4 bases, there was a span of 16 bases. This CDR3 has 15 residues. CDR3 protein: CASSPQPLLVETQYF. CDR3 DNA: TGCGCCAGCAGCCCTCAGCCACTTCTTGTAGAGACCCAGTACTTC.

J is TRBJ2-2 and V is TRBV2, with 15 positions matching TRBD2. CDR3 length: 18 amino acids. CDR1 is SNHLY, CDR2 FYNNEI, per germline. The V segment lost 10 bases and the J segment 5 bases; nucleotides outside the gene matches: 14. DNA for the CDR3: TGTGCCACCCATAGCGGGACTAGCGGGGGGACATATACCGGGGAGCTGTTTTTT. Its protein is CATHSGTSGGTYTGELFF. Together with reference TRBV2 and TRBJ2-2, the CDR3 gives the full variable domain: EPEVTQTPSHQVTQMGQEVILRCVPISNHLYFYWYRQILGQKVEFLVSFYNNEISEKSEIFDDQFSVERPDGSNFTLKIRSTKLEDSAMYFCATHSGTSGGTYTGELFFGEGSRLTVL.

This chain links TRBV19 with TRBJ2-7; perhaps TRBD2 as D (6 bases). Germline V gives CDR1 LNHDA, CDR2 SQIVND (reference sequence). Deletions cut 4 bases from V and 3 bases from J, with 22 bases between. This CDR3 region has 17 residues. Here the CDR3 reads CASSKRADTLGHYEQYF. CDR3 DNA sequence: TGTGCCAGTAGTAAGCGGGCGGATACACTTGGCCACTACGAGCAGTACTTC.

V is TRBV4-3 and J is TRBJ2-3; D may be TRBD2 (5 bases). V dropped 0 bases and J dropped 0 bases, with 7 bases sitting between them. The length of the CDR3 is 15 residues. The germline V gene encodes CDR1 LGHNA and CDR2 YSLEER. The CDR3 DNA follows: TGCGCCAGCAGCCAAGAACCGGGGAGCACAGATACGCAGTATTTT. This encodes CASSQEPGSTDTQYF.

On this clone itself: The sample contains more than one DNA sequence encoding this CDR3. This rearrangement joins TRBV28 to TRBJ1-1; D might be TRBD1 (5 bases). This CDR3 is built from 14 residues. Germline V gives CDR1 MDHEN, CDR2 SYDVKM. V lost 1 base to trimming and J lost 2 bases, with 8 bases between them. The chain's CDR3 is CASSLYQGNTEAFF. The CDR3 coding sequence is TGTGCCAGCAGTTTATATCAGGGAAACACTGAAGCTTTCTTT. The whole variable domain, filled in from reference TRBV28 and TRBJ1-1, reads DVKVTQSSRYLVKRTGEKVFLECVQDMDHENMFWYRQDPGLGLRLIYFSYDVKMKEKGDIPEGYSVSREKKERFSLILESASTNQTSMYLCASSLYQGNTEAFFGQGTRLTVV.

This chain joins TRBV6-6 and TRBJ2-3; 9 bases fit TRBD2. The CDR3 extends over 16 amino acids. Germline lookup yields CDR1 MNHNY and CDR2 SVGAGI (reference sequence). The V segment lost 2 bases and the J segment 3 bases; nucleotides outside the gene matches: 6. This CDR3 reads CASSYGSGSRTDTQYF. The CDR3 DNA follows: TGTGCCAGCAGTTACGGTAGCGGGAGTCGTACAGATACGCAGTATTTT.

This rearrangement joins TRBV6-1 to TRBJ1-5; TRBD1 aligns across 8 bases. V dropped 4 bases and J dropped 7; count of bases not matched to a gene: 15. The germline gives CDR1 MNHNS, CDR2 SASEGT. The CDR3 runs to 17 residues. The DNA for the CDR3 is TGTGCCAGCAGTGCGTGGTACGGACAGGGACAGGAACAGCCCCAGCATTTT. It codes for CASSAWYGQGQEQPQHF.